The source of this T cell receptor (beta chain) is a study of follicular helper T cells after annual influenza vaccination. This CDR3 contains 15 residues. V shed 6 bases and J 7 bases; nucleotides not matched to a gene: 12. Germline V gene lookup returns CDR1 MNHNY and CDR2 SVGAGI (reference sequence). Comments on this clone: Its target is unknown.

The time point is: 2015-2016 season, pre-vaccination. General study findings and limits: Each annual vaccination recalled recurring oligoclonal ICOS+CD38+ cTfh clonotypes.

Clones were read by immunoSEQ multiplex PCR, and TCRdb kept only the in-frame ones, dropping some. The top ten hold 2% to 2.5% of the sample, which has a few thousand clones, approximately 83% seen once. The TCR was taken from an adult who received the influenza vaccine. The starting material was CXCR5+ CD38- circulating T follicular helper cells from blood, obtained on the day of influenza vaccination. As to subset: circulating Tfh, non-naive CD4+CXCR5+PD-1+ (ICOS+CD38+ or ICOS-CD38-). The chain uses TRBV6-6 and TRBJ1-5, with 7 bases matching TRBD1. The CDR3: CASSQGVTGNQPQHF. CDR3 nucleotides: TGTGCCAGCAGCCAAGGGGTGACAGGGAACCAGCCCCAGCATTTT.